This TCR beta chain was sequenced in a study of graft-versus-host responses after intestinal transplantation. A note on this clone: Its antigen remains unknown.

Germline V gene lookup returns CDR1 MNHEY and CDR2 SMNVEV (reference sequence). Trimming took off 3 bases at V and 7 bases at J, with 18 bases between the two ends. The CDR3 consists of 15 residues. Data came from immunoSEQ multiplex PCR; TCRdb stores just in-frame clones and leaves some out. There are approximately 81,000 clones in the sample; about nine tenths occur only once, and around 8% lies in the top ten. Overall study findings and caveats: Across patients carrying graft-donor T cell macrochimerism, allografts held high graft-versus-host to host-versus-graft clonal ratios. Early after transplant, HvG declines were associated with peak levels of circulating GvH clones.

This sample comprised unstimulated CD8+ T cells sorted from spleen or lymph node cells, obtained before transplant. The rearrangement uses TRBV27 and TRBJ1-2, with D possibly TRBD1 on 5 matching bases. This receptor was taken from a human donor who was the organ donor for an intestinal transplant. The CDR3 coding sequence is TGTGCCAGCAGTTTCGTAGGGACCGCTTATGGTGGCTACACCTTC. Encoded protein: CASSFVGTAYGGYTF.